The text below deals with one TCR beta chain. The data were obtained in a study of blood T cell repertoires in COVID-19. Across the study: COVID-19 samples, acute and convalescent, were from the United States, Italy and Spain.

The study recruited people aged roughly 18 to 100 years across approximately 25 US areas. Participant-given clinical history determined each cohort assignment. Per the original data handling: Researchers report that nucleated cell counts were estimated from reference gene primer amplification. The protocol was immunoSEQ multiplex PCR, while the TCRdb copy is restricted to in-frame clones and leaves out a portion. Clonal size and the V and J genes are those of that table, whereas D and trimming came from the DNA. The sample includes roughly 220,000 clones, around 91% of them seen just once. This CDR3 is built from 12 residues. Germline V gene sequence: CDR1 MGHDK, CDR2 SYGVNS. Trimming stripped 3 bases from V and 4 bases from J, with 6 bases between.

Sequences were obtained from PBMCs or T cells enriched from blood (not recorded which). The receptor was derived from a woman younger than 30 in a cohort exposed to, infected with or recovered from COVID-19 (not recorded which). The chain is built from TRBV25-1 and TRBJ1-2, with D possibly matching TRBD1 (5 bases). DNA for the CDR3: TGTGCCAGCAGTGACAGGGTCTATGGCTACACCTTC. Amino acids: CASSDRVYGYTF.